This T cell receptor beta chain was captured in a study of beta chain features in type 1 diabetes. At the level of the study: Comparable age, gender and cell yields were observed in patients relative to healthy donors.

Study-level points and caveats: Shortening that was moderate but significant affected the TCRB CDR3s of Type 1 diabetes patients in all four CD4+ subsets. Patients' naive, central memory and Treg TCRB repertoires seemed closer to one another than those of healthy donors. PCR might show a preference for shorter templates, equally across patients and controls.

Isolated RNA was reverse transcribed in full, so expressed TCRB transcripts were sequenced. Only in-frame clones appear in the TCRdb table, and some are missing; sequencing was by immunoSEQ multiplex PCR. The data hold 150,000 to 200,000 clones, with approximately 62% observed a single time. Germline lookup yields CDR1 GTSNPN and CDR2 SVGIG (reference sequence). This CDR3 spans 12 amino acids. V was pared by 5 bases and J by 2 bases, with 0 bases of the junction left unmatched. Purity exceeded 95% in all sorted populations. In the case of this clone: Its antigen is unknown.

This chain uses TRBV30 with TRBJ1-2; 9 bases line up with TRBD1. Sequenced material: naive CD4+ T cells from blood. The TCR originated in a man aged 25-45 years with type 1 diabetes. For the CDR3, the DNA is TGTGCCTGGGGACAGGGGAACTATGGCTACACCTTC. Translated, it gives CAWGQGNYGYTF.